This paragraph covers one T cell receptor (beta chain) sequence. A sample-barcoded 5' primer and a J-beta primer mix were used in a second PCR of about 7 to 11 cycles. TCRdb fed the 5' RACE reads into MiXCR, producing one record per CDR3 protein. The sample records approximately 1,700,000 distinct CDR3 sequences, roughly two fifths being singletons. These data originate in a study of blood T cells in healthy people across ages. This TCR was sampled from a human donor in good health. Sequencing used blood.

This CDR3 reads CASSSPAAGGYTF. In nucleotides, the CDR3 is TGTGCCAGCAGTTCCCCCGCAGCTGGGGGCTACACCTTC. The rearrangement links TRBV28 to TRBJ1-2; D is unclear. V was clipped by 4 bases and J by 8 bases, with 14 bases between them. The V gene's germline CDR1 is MDHEN and CDR2 SYDVKM. This CDR3 has 13 amino acids.